Listed below are T cell receptor beta chains from one sample, sequenced in a study of T cells in narcolepsy. Generated by immunoSEQ multiplex PCR, the TCRdb table keeps only in-frame clones and is missing some. The table has tens of thousands of clones, roughly 62% seen once. Sequencing was performed on memory (CD45RA-) CD4+ T cells from blood. The receptor set was obtained from a human donor in good health. Each CDR3 is given with its conserved first and last residue.

J gene,V gene,CDR3 protein
TRBJ2-3,TRBV7-9,CASSPDRLTDTQYF
TRBJ2-1,TRBV4-2,CASSQVGAPGNEQFF
TRBJ2-7,TRBV6-1,CASSEALGLIKQYF
TRBJ1-3,TRBV4-3,CASSQGSDSGNTIYF
TRBJ1-4,TRBV30,CAWSRGLLNEKLFF
-,TRBV11-2,CASSLPTGKHSYEQYF
TRBJ1-2,TRBV19,CASHTGSGYGYTF
TRBJ1-6,TRBV6-4,CASSPGSGSPLHF
TRBJ2-1,TRBV2,CASSARGGSNEQFF
TRBJ1-1,TRBV7-9,CASSLNQGTVEAFF
TRBJ1-2,TRBV19,CASLSGLTRYGYTF
TRBJ2-3,TRBV5-6,CASSDGSTDTQYF
TRBJ1-2,TRBV4-3,CASRAGQGASGYTF
TRBJ2-3,TRBV5-1,CASSSQLGRDTQYF
TRBJ2-5,TRBV4-1,CASSQSPRRLQETQYF
TRBJ1-5,TRBV7-8,CASSLRGHQPQHF